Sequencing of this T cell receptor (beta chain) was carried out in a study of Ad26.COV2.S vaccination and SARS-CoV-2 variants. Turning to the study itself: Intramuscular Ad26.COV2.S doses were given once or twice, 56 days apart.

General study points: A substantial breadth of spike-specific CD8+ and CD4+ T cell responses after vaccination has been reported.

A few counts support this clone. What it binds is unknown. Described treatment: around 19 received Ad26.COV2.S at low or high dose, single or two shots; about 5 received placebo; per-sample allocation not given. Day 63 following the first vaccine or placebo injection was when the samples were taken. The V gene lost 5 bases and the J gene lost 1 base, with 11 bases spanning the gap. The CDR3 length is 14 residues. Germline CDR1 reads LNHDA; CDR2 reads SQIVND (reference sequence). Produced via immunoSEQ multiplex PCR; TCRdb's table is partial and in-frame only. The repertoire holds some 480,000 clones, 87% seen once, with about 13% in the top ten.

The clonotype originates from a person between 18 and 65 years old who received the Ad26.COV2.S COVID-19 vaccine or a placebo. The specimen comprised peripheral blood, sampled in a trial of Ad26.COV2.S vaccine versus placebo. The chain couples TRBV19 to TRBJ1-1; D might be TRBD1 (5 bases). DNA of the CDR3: TGTGCCAGTAGTTCGAAGACAGCGAACACTGAAGCTTTCTTT. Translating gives CASSSKTANTEAFF.